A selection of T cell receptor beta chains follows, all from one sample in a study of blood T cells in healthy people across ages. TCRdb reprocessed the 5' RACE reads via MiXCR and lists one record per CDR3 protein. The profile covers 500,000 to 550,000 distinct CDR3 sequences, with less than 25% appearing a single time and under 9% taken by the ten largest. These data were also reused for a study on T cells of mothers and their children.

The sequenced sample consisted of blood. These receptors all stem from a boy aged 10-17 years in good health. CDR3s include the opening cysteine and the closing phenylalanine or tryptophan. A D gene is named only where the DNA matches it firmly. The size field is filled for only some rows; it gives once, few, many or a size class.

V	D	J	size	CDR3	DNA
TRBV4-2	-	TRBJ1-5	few	CASSQARGYQPQHF	TGTGCCAGCAGCCAAGCCAGGGGTTATCAGCCCCAGCATTTT
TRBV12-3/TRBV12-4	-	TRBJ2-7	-	CASSLSSGAGYEQYF	TGTGCCAGCAGTTTGTCATCCGGGGCCGGCTACGAGCAGTACTTC
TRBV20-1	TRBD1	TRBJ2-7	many	CSARDPRGREQYF	TGCAGTGCTAGAGATCCCAGGGGGCGCGAGCAGTACTTC
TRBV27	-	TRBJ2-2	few	CASSSINTGELFF	TGTGCCAGCAGCTCCATCAACACCGGGGAGCTGTTTTTT
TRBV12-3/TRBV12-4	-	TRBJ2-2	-	CASMGASGELFF	TGTGCCAGCATGGGGGCTTCCGGGGAGCTGTTTTTT
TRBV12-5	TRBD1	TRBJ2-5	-	CASGLGDRQSAQYF	TGTGCTAGTGGTTTGGGGGACAGACAAAGCGCCCAGTACTTC
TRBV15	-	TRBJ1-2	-	CATSRPFRVGLGYTF	TGTGCCACCAGCAGGCCTTTCAGGGTCGGGTTGGGCTACACCTTC
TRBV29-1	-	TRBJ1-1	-	CSVEDQNRVNNEAFF	TGCAGCGTTGAAGACCAGAACAGGGTTAATAATGAAGCTTTCTTT
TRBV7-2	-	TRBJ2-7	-	CASSYREGSSYEQYF	TGTGCCAGCAGCTACCGAGAGGGGAGTTCCTACGAGCAGTACTTC
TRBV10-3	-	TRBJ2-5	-	CAGDSGQGTQYF	TGTGCCGGGGACTCGGGCCAAGGGACCCAGTACTTC
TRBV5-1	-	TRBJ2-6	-	CASSLAESGANVLTF	TGCGCCAGCAGCTTGGCCGAGTCTGGGGCCAACGTCCTGACTTTC
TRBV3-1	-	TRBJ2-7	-	CASSQLAYEQYF	TGTGCCAGCAGCCAACTCGCCTACGAGCAGTACTTC
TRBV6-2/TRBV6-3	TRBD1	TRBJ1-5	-	CASRAPGQDIWGNQPQHF	TGTGCCAGCAGGGCACCGGGACAGGATATCTGGGGCAATCAGCCCCAGCATTTT
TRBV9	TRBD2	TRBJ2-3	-	CASSVAGLVGTDTQYF	TGTGCCAGCAGCGTAGCGGGACTAGTTGGGACAGATACGCAGTATTTT
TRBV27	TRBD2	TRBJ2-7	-	CASKMTGLAGYFHYEQYF	TGTGCCAGCAAAATGACCGGACTAGCGGGGTACTTCCACTACGAGCAGTACTTC
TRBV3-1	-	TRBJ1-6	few	CASSQGASGSPLHF	TGTGCCAGCAGCCAGGGGGCATCGGGATCACCCCTCCACTTT
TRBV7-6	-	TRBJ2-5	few	CASSLETFSETQYF	TGTGCCAGCAGCTTAGAAACCTTTTCTGAGACCCAGTACTTC
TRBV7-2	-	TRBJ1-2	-	CASSTRDGTAYGYTF	TGTGCCAGCAGCACCAGAGACGGGACGGCCTATGGCTACACCTTC
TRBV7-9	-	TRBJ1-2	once	CASSSMQGESYGYTF	TGTGCCAGCAGCTCTATGCAGGGCGAGAGCTATGGCTACACCTTC
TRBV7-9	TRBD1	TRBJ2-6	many	CASSRFPGQGYSGANVLTF	TGTGCCAGCAGCCGATTTCCGGGACAGGGTTATTCTGGGGCCAACGTCCTGACTTTC
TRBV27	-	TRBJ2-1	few	CASRRREKGEQFF	TGTGCCAGCCGAAGGCGGGAAAAGGGTGAGCAGTTCTTC
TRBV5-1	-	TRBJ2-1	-	CASTGVGGSYNEQFF	TGCGCCAGCACCGGGGTTGGGGGCTCCTACAATGAGCAGTTCTTC
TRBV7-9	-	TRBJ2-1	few	CASSLEVDEQFF	TGTGCCAGCAGCTTAGAGGTAGATGAGCAGTTCTTC
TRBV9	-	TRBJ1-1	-	CASSVEGIATEAFF	TGTGCCAGCAGCGTTGAAGGTATCGCGACTGAAGCTTTCTTT
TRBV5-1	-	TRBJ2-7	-	CASSLGRLGYEQYF	TGCGCCAGCAGCTTGGGACGACTCGGCTACGAGCAGTACTTC
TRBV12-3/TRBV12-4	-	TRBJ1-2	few	CASRESADGYTF	TGTGCCAGCAGAGAATCGGCTGATGGCTACACCTTC
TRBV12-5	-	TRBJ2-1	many	CASGLGPRDGYNEQFF	TGTGCTAGTGGTTTGGGACCCAGGGATGGCTACAATGAGCAGTTCTTC
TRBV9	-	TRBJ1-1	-	CASSVAPDRPGGAFF	TGTGCCAGCAGCGTAGCTCCCGACAGGCCGGGGGGAGCTTTCTTT
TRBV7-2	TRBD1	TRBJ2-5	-	CASSLEDRGAETQYF	TGTGCCAGCAGCTTAGAGGACAGGGGTGCAGAGACCCAGTACTTC
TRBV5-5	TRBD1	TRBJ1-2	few	CASSPQGTGGRGLYGYTF	TGTGCCAGCAGCCCACAGGGGACAGGGGGCAGAGGACTCTATGGCTACACCTTC
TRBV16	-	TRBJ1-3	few	CASSQGRSSGNTIYF	TGTGCCAGCAGCCAAGGCAGATCTTCTGGAAACACCATATATTTT
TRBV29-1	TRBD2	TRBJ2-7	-	CSVAYPTSGMVREQYF	TGCAGCGTCGCTTATCCGACTAGCGGGATGGTACGGGAGCAGTACTTC